Presented here are 27 T cell receptor beta chains from one specimen sequenced in a study of cytomegalovirus exposure and HLA in healthy donors. The study ran its PCR with 60 Vbeta and 13 Jbeta primers. TCRdb's copy holds only in-frame clones and misses some; the assay was immunoSEQ multiplex PCR. The sample lists under 130,000 clones, 70% to 85% seen once, with 3% to 3.5% in the top ten. What was sequenced was PBMCs. The receptors originated from a woman aged 40 to 50 in good health and CMV-seronegative.

The chain couples TRBV2 to TRBJ2-5, with 10 bases identical to TRBD2. CDR1 and CDR2 (germline): SNHLY, FYNNEI. This CDR3 has 15 amino acids. V lost 6 bases, J lost 5 bases, and 9 bases stayed unmatched. CDR3 loop: CASRSLAGAVETQYF. CDR3 nucleotides: TGTGCCAGCAGGTCCCTAGCGGGGGCGGTGGAGACCCAGTACTTC.

V is TRBV2 and J is TRBJ2-1, with 10 bases fitting TRBD2. The CDR3 contains 20 residues. Germline assignment: CDR1 SNHLY and CDR2 FYNNEI. V gave up 2 bases and J gave up 5 bases; unmatched junction bases: 18. The CDR3: CASSETGSGDRTSGHNEQFF. DNA of the CDR3: TGTGCCAGCAGTGAAACGGGCTCCGGGGACAGGACTAGCGGACACAATGAGCAGTTCTTC. Full variable domain (remainder filled in from reference TRBV2 and TRBJ2-1): EPEVTQTPSHQVTQMGQEVILRCVPISNHLYFYWYRQILGQKVEFLVSFYNNEISEKSEIFDDQFSVERPDGSNFTLKIRSTKLEDSAMYFCASSETGSGDRTSGHNEQFFGPGTRLTVL.

The CDR3 DNA is TGTGCCAGTACCGCGGGAGGGGTTTCTTATGGCTACACCTTC. Its protein is CASTAGGVSYGYTF. The chain employs TRBV19 and TRBJ1-2; D perhaps matches TRBD1 (5 bases). The CDR3 runs 14 residues. V lost 7 bases and J 5 bases, leaving 17 bases between the germline ends. Germline loops: CDR1 LNHDA, CDR2 SQIVND (reference sequence).

This chain joins TRBV15 and TRBJ1-3, with D unclear. CDR3 length: 14 residues. CDR1 is LNHNV, CDR2 YYDKDF, per germline (reference sequence). V was clipped by 4 bases and J by 2 bases, with 9 bases between them. CDR3 coding DNA: TGTGCCACCAGCACCCCCCGGGCTGGAAACACCATATATTTT. This sequence encodes CATSTPRAGNTIYF.

V gene TRBV5-4 combines with J gene TRBJ1-2; possible D gene TRBD1, 5 bases. The V gene lost 1 base and the J gene lost 4 bases, with 11 bases spanning the gap. The germline CDR1 and CDR2 sequences are SGHNT and YYREEE (reference sequence). There are 14 residues in the CDR3. The CDR3 region has the DNA TGTGCCAGCAGCTTGAATCGGGGGATCTATGGCTACACCTTC. It encodes CASSLNRGIYGYTF.

Concerning this clone itself: Because the CDR3's place on the DNA is in doubt, the DNA is left out and the CDR3 is given as listed by TCRdb. The chain combines TRBV4-1 with TRBJ2-1; the listed D gene, TRBD2, was not tested against the DNA. The CDR3 is 15 amino acids in total, end residues counted. Looked up from germline, CDR1 is MGHRA and CDR2 is YSYEKL. CDR3 sequence reads: CASSRVGEGAGERFF.

V and J are TRBV28 and TRBJ1-6; D possibly corresponds to TRBD1 (6 bases). The CDR3 sequence is 16 residues long. From germline, CDR1 is MDHEN and CDR2 SYDVKM. Trimming took 2 bases from V and 10 from J, leaving 18 bases between them. The CDR3 region has the DNA TGTGCCAGCAGTTTAGGCGGCTCCTCGAGGGGGTCACCCCTCCACTTT. Protein product: CASSLGGSSRGSPLHF.

V and J are TRBV19 and TRBJ1-5, with TRBD1 matching over 8 bases. The germline gives CDR1 LNHDA, CDR2 SQIVND (reference sequence). The V and J ends lost 1 base and 2 bases, in that order; junction bases with no gene match: 1. CDR3 length equals 15 residues. CDR3 protein: CASSIVQGGNQPQHF. In DNA form, the CDR3 reads TGTGCCAGTAGTATAGTACAGGGGGGCAATCAGCCCCAGCATTTT.

The chain carries TRBV5-1 and TRBJ2-1; a weak D match, TRBD2 (6 bases). The CDR3 totals 15 residues. Trimming removed 3 bases from V and 0 bases from J, with 10 bases in between. Germline V CDR1 and CDR2: SGHRS, YFSETQ. Here the CDR3 DNA reads TGCGCCAGCAGCTGGGGGACTGGCTCCTACAATGAGCAGTTCTTC. Translating it yields CASSWGTGSYNEQFF. Supplemented by reference TRBV5-1 and TRBJ2-1, the full variable domain reads KAGVTQTPRYLIKTRGQQVTLSCSPISGHRSVSWYQQTPGQGLQFLFEYFSETQRNKGNFPGRFSGRQFSNSRSEMNVSTLELGDSALYLCASSWGTGSYNEQFFGPGTRLTVL.

The V call is TRBV28, the J call TRBJ2-2, with 7 bases fitting TRBD2. The ends lost 6 bases at V and 3 bases at J; junction bases unmatched: 7. Germline assignment: CDR1 MDHEN and CDR2 SYDVKM. The CDR3 totals 15 residues. The CDR3: CASRRQAGYTGELFF. In DNA, the CDR3 is TGTGCCAGCAGACGTCAAGCGGGATACACCGGGGAGCTGTTTTTT.

Regarding this clone: Other nucleotide sequences in the sample specify the same CDR3. This rearrangement joins TRBV5-4 to TRBJ2-5, with D possibly matching TRBD2 (5 bases). The CDR3 is 15 amino acids. V was pared by 4 bases and J by 5 bases, with 18 bases between. Germline CDR1 reads SGHNT; CDR2 reads YYREEE (reference sequence). The CDR3 DNA reads as TGTGCCAGCAGCCCTGAGAGGGCGTCCGAGGAGACCCAGTACTTC. Protein sequence: CASSPERASEETQYF.

This rearrangement joins TRBV7-9 to TRBJ2-1; 8 nucleotides agree with TRBD1. Germline V CDR1 and CDR2: SEHNR, FQNEAQ (reference sequence). Losses at the gene ends were 1 base for V and 7 bases for J; bases not matched to a gene: 9. CDR3 size: 16 residues. The CDR3 bases are TGTGCCAGCAGCTTAGTTCAGGGGGCAAAAAAGAATGAGCAGTTCTTC. Its translation is CASSLVQGAKKNEQFF.

This clone has a handful of counts. The V and J genes are TRBV6-6 and TRBJ2-3; no clear D gene. This CDR3 spans 14 amino acids. Germline V gene sequence: CDR1 MNHNY, CDR2 SVGAGI (reference sequence). Trimming left V 2 bases short and J 2 bases short, with 8 bases between. The CDR3 reads CASSYVATTDTQYF. The CDR3 DNA is TGTGCCAGCAGTTACGTGGCCACCACAGATACGCAGTATTTT.

J is TRBJ2-5 and V is TRBV28; possibly TRBD1 for D (6 bases). Germline loops: CDR1 MDHEN, CDR2 SYDVKM. Trimming removed 0 bases from V and 2 bases from J, with 10 bases in between. There are 15 residues in the CDR3. CDR3 region: CASSLWTGLQETQYF. CDR3 in DNA: TGTGCCAGCAGTTTATGGACAGGTCTACAAGAGACCCAGTACTTC.

The chain joins TRBV30 to TRBJ1-2, with 7 nucleotides matching TRBD1. The germline V gene encodes CDR1 GTSNPN and CDR2 SVGIG (reference sequence). The CDR3 length is 12 residues. The J segment lost 8 bases and the V segment lost 8 bases, leaving 11 bases of the junction unmatched. The CDR3 spells CARVLTGQGYTF. Written as DNA, the CDR3 is TGTGCCCGCGTCCTGACAGGGCAGGGCTACACCTTC.

The rearrangement uses TRBV7-2 and TRBJ2-2, with 9 positions matching TRBD2. Germline-derived CDR1 and CDR2 are SGHTA and FQGNSA. V lost 4 bases and J lost 8; bases outside the gene matches: 14. CDR3 length equals 17 residues. In DNA form, the CDR3 reads TGTGCCAGCAGCTGGAGACGAGTAGCGGGGGCCTCGGGGGAGCTGTTTTTT. Protein product: CASSWRRVAGASGELFF.

This chain links TRBV7-2 with TRBJ2-5; D is perhaps TRBD2 (6 bases). The CDR3 loop spans 14 amino acids. V lost 5 bases and J 5 bases, leaving 15 bases between the germline ends. Germline V lookup: CDR1 SGHTA, CDR2 FQGNSA. The CDR3, as DNA: TGTGCCAGCAGCCTCGGTCCGGGGAGGGAGACCCAGTACTTC. It specifies CASSLGPGRETQYF.

This clone was picked up a small number of times. V is TRBV5-1 and J is TRBJ1-6, with a tentative D call TRBD1 (6 bases). This CDR3 region has 14 residues. The germline CDR1 and CDR2 sequences are SGHRS and YFSETQ. V shed 0 bases and J shed 7 bases, with 8 bases lying between them. CDR3 DNA sequence: TGCGCCAGCAGCTTGGGACAGGCAAATTCACCCCTCCACTTT. Translation: CASSLGQANSPLHF.

This chain uses TRBV6-5 with TRBJ1-1, with 7 bases identical to TRBD1. After removal of 6 bases from V and 1 base from J, the junction contained 8 bases not matched to a gene. The germline V gene has CDR1 MNHEY and CDR2 SVGAGI. This CDR3 spans 15 amino acids. CDR3 sequence (DNA): TGTGCCAGCAGCCGATCGGGACAGACGAACACTGAAGCTTTCTTT. Its protein is CASSRSGQTNTEAFF.

The V gene is TRBV9, the J gene TRBJ2-7, with 12 bases lining up with TRBD1. The CDR3 runs to 15 residues. V dropped 4 bases and J dropped 4; count of bases not matched to a gene: 6. Germline CDR1 and CDR2: SGDLS and YYNGEE. The CDR3, as DNA: TGTGCCAGCAGCCCGCAGGGACAGGGGGCTTACGAGCAGTACTTC. Amino acids: CASSPQGQGAYEQYF.

The rearrangement uses TRBV18 and TRBJ1-4; 9 positions agree with TRBD1. The CDR3 runs to 17 residues. Per germline, CDR1 KGHSH and CDR2 LQKENI. The V and J ends lost 1 base and 2 bases, in that order; junction bases with no gene match: 5. The CDR3 sequence is CASSPLGQGPTNEKLFF. CDR3 nucleotides: TGTGCCAGCTCACCACTGGGACAGGGTCCGACTAATGAAAAACTGTTTTTT.

This chain connects TRBV30 to TRBJ1-1, with 7 bases matching TRBD1. V trimming: 3 bases; J trimming: 3 bases; junction bases outside the gene matches: 4. The CDR3 spans 13 residues. Germline V gives CDR1 GTSNPN, CDR2 SVGIG (reference sequence). CDR3 amino acids: CAWRTGRDTEAFF. DNA of the CDR3: TGTGCCTGGAGGACAGGGCGGGACACTGAAGCTTTCTTT. Variable domain in full (rest from reference TRBV30 and TRBJ1-1): SQTIHQWPATLVQPVGSPLSLECTVEGTSNPNLYWYRQAAGRGLQLLFYSVGIGQISSEVPQNLSASRPQDRQFILSSKKLLLSDSGFYLCAWRTGRDTEAFFGQGTRLTVV.

The J gene is TRBJ1-1, the V gene TRBV5-4; TRBD1 might be the D (6 bases). The V and J ends lost 7 bases and 0 bases respectively, with 13 bases between them. Germline assignment: CDR1 SGHNT and CDR2 YYREEE (reference sequence). CDR3 length equals 14 residues. The CDR3 sequence is CASARGGLNTEAFF. The CDR3, as DNA: TGTGCCAGCGCAAGGGGGGGACTGAACACTGAAGCTTTCTTT.

This clone was seen a single time. This sequence joins TRBV19 and TRBJ2-3; weak D call: TRBD1 (5 bases). Per germline, CDR1 LNHDA and CDR2 SQIVND (reference sequence). Trimming shortened V by 3 bases and J by 5 bases, and 6 bases separated the two germline ends. This CDR3 has 12 residues. The CDR3 loop reads CASSIQGDTQYF. In DNA form, the CDR3 reads TGTGCCAGTAGTATCCAGGGAGATACGCAGTATTTT.

CDR3 nucleotides: TGTGCCAGCAGTGAAAACGGTCGCAAATCGAACACTGAAGCTTTCTTT. Amino acids: CASSENGRKSNTEAFF. The V and J genes are TRBV25-1 and TRBJ1-1; D gene uncertain. The germline V gene has CDR1 MGHDK and CDR2 SYGVNS. V lost 2 bases, J lost 1 base, and 14 bases lay in between. The CDR3 runs 16 residues.

This clone was recorded only once. The chain has TRBV7-2 and TRBJ2-5; tentatively, D is TRBD1 (6 bases). Germline V gives CDR1 SGHTA, CDR2 FQGNSA. The V and J ends lost 5 bases and 5 bases respectively, with 12 bases between them. The CDR3 is made up of 13 amino acids. This CDR3 reads CASSRTGTETQYF. In nucleotides, the CDR3 is TGTGCCAGCAGCCGTACAGGGACGGAGACCCAGTACTTC.

The chain has TRBV2 and TRBJ1-5; 8 bases agree with TRBD1. This CDR3 is 13 amino acids long. From germline, CDR1 is SNHLY and CDR2 FYNNEI. Trimming cost V 7 bases and J 5 bases; bases outside gene matches: 4. In DNA form, the CDR3 reads TGTGCCAGCACCCCGGACAGGGATCAGCCCCAGCATTTT. It is translated as CASTPDRDQPQHF.